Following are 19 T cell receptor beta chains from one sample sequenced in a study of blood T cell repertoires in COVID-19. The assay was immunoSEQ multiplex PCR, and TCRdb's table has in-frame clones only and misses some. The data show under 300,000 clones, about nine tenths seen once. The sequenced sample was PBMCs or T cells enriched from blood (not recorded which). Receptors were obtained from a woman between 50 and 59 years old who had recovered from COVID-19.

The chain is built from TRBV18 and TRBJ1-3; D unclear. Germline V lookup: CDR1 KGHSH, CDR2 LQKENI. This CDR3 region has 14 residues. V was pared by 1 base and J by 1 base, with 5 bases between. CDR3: CASSPQPSGNTIYF. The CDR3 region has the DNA TGTGCCAGCTCACCACAGCCTTCTGGAAACACCATATATTTT.

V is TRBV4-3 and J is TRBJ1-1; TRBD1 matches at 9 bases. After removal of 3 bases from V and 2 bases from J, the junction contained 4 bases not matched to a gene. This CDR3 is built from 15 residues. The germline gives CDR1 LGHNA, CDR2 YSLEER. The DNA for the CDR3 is TGCGCCAGCAGCCAGGGGACAGGGACCAACACTGAAGCTTTCTTT. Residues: CASSQGTGTNTEAFF.

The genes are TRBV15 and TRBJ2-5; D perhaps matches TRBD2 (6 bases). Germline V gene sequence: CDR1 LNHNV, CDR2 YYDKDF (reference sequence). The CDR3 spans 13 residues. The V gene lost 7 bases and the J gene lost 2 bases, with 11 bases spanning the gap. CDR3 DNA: TGTGCCACCACTGCGGGACTTCAAGAGACCCAGTACTTC. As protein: CATTAGLQETQYF.

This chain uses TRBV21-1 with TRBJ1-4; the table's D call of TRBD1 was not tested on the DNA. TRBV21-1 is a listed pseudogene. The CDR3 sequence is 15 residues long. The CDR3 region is CASSTRDRENEKLFF. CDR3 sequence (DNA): TGTGCCAGCAGCACGCGGGACAGGGAGAATGAAAAACTGTTTTTT.

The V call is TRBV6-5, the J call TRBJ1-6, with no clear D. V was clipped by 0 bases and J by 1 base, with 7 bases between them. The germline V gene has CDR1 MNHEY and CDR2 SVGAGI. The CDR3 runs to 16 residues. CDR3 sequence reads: CASSYSLDSYNSPLHF. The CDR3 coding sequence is TGTGCCAGCAGTTACTCCCTAGATTCCTATAATTCACCCCTCCACTTT.

CDR3 nucleotide sequence: TGTGCCTGGAGTGGGGCTAGCGGGGGAGGCACAGATACGCAGTATTTT. This sequence encodes CAWSGASGGGTDTQYF. The chain links TRBV30 to TRBJ2-3, with 10 bases lining up with TRBD2. Per the germline V gene, CDR1 is GTSNPN and CDR2 is SVGIG (reference sequence). With V trimmed by 1 base and J by 1 base, 5 bases remained unmatched. There are 16 residues in the CDR3.

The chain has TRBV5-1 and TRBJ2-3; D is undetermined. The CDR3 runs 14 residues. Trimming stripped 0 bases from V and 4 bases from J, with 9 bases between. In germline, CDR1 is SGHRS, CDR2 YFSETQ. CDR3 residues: CASSLVPSADTQYF. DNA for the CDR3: TGCGCCAGCAGCTTGGTCCCCTCCGCAGATACGCAGTATTTT.

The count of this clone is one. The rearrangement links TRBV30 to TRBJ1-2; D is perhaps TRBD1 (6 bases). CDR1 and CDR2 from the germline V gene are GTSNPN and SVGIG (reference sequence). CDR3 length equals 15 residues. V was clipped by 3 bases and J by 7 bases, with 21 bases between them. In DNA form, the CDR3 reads TGTGCCTGGAGGAGTCCGGGGGGCGGCCGAAGTGGCTACACCTTC. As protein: CAWRSPGGGRSGYTF.

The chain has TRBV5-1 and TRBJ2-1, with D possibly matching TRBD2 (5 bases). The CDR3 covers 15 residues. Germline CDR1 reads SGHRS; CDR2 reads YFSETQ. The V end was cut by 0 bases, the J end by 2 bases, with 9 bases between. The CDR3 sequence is CASSLGGATYNEQFF. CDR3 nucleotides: TGCGCCAGCAGCTTGGGGGGAGCAACCTACAATGAGCAGTTCTTC.

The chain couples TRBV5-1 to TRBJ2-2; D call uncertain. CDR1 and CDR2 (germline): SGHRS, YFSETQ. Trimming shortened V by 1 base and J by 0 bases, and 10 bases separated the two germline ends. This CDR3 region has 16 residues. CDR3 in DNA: TGCGCCAGCAGCTTGTATTTCGGGTCGAACACCGGGGAGCTGTTTTTT. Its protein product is CASSLYFGSNTGELFF.

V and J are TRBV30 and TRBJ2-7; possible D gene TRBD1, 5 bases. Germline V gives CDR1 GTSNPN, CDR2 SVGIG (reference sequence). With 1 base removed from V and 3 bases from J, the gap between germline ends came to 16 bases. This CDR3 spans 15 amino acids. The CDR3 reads CAWSADTGRIYEQYF. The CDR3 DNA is TGTGCCTGGAGTGCAGACACAGGCCGAATCTACGAGCAGTACTTC.

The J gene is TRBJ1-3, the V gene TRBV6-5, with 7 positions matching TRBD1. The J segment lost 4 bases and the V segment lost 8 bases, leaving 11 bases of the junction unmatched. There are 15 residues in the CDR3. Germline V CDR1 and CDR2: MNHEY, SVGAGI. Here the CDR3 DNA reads TGTGCCAGCGCACCGAGGAGGGGGCAAGGAAACACCATATATTTT. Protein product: CASAPRRGQGNTIYF.

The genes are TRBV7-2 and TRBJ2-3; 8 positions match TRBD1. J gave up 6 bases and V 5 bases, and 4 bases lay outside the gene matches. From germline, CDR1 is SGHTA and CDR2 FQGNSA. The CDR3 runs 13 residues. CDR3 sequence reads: CASSVTGGDTQYF. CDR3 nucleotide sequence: TGTGCCAGCAGCGTAACAGGGGGTGATACGCAGTATTTT.

The DNA for the CDR3 is TGTGCCAGCACACTAGCGGGAGCTGAGCAGTTCTTC. Its translation: CASTLAGAEQFF. The rearrangement uses TRBV28 and TRBJ2-1; 11 nucleotides align to TRBD2. Germline V gene data show CDR1 as MDHEN and CDR2 as SYDVKM. With 7 bases clipped from V and 9 bases from J, the junction kept 2 bases outside the gene matches. The CDR3 spans 12 residues.

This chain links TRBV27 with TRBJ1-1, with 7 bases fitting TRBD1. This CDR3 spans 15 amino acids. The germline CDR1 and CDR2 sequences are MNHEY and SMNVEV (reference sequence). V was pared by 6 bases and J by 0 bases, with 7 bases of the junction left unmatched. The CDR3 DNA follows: TGTGCCAGCAGCCGGACAGGACCCATGAACACTGAAGCTTTCTTT. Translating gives CASSRTGPMNTEAFF.

As DNA, the CDR3 is TGTGCCAGCAGGACCAGGGGTATCTTGCCAGATACGCAGTATTTT. Residues: CASRTRGILPDTQYF. J is TRBJ2-3 and V is TRBV2; weak D call: TRBD1 (6 bases). The CDR3 is 15 amino acids. CDR1 and CDR2 (germline): SNHLY, FYNNEI. Trimming took off 6 bases at V and 4 bases at J, with 17 bases between the two ends.

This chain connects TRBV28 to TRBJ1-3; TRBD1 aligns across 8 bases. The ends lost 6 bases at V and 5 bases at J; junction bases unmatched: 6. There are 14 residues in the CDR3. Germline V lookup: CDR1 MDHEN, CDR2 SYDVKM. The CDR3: CASRPAGGRNTIYF. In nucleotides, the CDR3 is TGTGCCAGCAGACCCGCAGGGGGCAGAAACACCATATATTTT.

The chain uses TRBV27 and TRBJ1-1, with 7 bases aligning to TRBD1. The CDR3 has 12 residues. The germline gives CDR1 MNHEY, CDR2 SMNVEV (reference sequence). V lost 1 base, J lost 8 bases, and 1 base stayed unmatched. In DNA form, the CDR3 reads TGTGCCAGCAGTTTATGGGGACAGGAAGCTTTCTTT. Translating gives CASSLWGQEAFF.

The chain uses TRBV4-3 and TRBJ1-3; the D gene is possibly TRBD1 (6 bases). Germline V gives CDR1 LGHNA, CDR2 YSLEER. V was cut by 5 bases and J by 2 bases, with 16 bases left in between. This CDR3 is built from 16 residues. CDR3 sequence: CASSKNRAGAGNTIYF. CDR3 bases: TGCGCCAGCAGCAAGAACAGGGCCGGGGCTGGAAACACCATATATTTT.